This T cell receptor beta chain derives from a study of molecular identifiers for immune sequencing clone quantification. Naive CD8 libraries used about 17,000 to 1,000,000 sorted cells and 10%, 30% or 50% RNA. Researchers sorted naive CD8 T cells as cells that were CD8+CD4-CCR7+CD45RA+. The CDR3 consists of 13 residues. Germline CDR1 and CDR2: MGHDK and SYGVNS. Deletions cut 7 bases from V and 4 bases from J, with 11 bases between. In preparing bulk TCR libraries, previously described methods and listed TCR primers were used. TCRdb reanalysed the PCR reads using MiXCR and keeps one entry per CDR3 protein. Altogether about 640,000 distinct CDR3 sequences are present, just under 20% being singletons, with the ten largest covering roughly 0.83%. This clonotype was counted ten times or more.

This TCR was sampled from a human donor in good health. Some libraries in this study had Jurkat cell RNA spiked in. V and J are TRBV25-1 and TRBJ1-5; D ambiguous. Sample: naive CD8+ T cells from blood, with Jurkat cell RNA spiked in. Subset given: FACS-sorted CD8+CD4-CCR7+CD45RA+ naive T cells. The CDR3 protein is CASTGQQNQPQHF. In DNA form, the CDR3 reads TGTGCCAGCACTGGCCAGCAGAATCAGCCCCAGCATTTT.